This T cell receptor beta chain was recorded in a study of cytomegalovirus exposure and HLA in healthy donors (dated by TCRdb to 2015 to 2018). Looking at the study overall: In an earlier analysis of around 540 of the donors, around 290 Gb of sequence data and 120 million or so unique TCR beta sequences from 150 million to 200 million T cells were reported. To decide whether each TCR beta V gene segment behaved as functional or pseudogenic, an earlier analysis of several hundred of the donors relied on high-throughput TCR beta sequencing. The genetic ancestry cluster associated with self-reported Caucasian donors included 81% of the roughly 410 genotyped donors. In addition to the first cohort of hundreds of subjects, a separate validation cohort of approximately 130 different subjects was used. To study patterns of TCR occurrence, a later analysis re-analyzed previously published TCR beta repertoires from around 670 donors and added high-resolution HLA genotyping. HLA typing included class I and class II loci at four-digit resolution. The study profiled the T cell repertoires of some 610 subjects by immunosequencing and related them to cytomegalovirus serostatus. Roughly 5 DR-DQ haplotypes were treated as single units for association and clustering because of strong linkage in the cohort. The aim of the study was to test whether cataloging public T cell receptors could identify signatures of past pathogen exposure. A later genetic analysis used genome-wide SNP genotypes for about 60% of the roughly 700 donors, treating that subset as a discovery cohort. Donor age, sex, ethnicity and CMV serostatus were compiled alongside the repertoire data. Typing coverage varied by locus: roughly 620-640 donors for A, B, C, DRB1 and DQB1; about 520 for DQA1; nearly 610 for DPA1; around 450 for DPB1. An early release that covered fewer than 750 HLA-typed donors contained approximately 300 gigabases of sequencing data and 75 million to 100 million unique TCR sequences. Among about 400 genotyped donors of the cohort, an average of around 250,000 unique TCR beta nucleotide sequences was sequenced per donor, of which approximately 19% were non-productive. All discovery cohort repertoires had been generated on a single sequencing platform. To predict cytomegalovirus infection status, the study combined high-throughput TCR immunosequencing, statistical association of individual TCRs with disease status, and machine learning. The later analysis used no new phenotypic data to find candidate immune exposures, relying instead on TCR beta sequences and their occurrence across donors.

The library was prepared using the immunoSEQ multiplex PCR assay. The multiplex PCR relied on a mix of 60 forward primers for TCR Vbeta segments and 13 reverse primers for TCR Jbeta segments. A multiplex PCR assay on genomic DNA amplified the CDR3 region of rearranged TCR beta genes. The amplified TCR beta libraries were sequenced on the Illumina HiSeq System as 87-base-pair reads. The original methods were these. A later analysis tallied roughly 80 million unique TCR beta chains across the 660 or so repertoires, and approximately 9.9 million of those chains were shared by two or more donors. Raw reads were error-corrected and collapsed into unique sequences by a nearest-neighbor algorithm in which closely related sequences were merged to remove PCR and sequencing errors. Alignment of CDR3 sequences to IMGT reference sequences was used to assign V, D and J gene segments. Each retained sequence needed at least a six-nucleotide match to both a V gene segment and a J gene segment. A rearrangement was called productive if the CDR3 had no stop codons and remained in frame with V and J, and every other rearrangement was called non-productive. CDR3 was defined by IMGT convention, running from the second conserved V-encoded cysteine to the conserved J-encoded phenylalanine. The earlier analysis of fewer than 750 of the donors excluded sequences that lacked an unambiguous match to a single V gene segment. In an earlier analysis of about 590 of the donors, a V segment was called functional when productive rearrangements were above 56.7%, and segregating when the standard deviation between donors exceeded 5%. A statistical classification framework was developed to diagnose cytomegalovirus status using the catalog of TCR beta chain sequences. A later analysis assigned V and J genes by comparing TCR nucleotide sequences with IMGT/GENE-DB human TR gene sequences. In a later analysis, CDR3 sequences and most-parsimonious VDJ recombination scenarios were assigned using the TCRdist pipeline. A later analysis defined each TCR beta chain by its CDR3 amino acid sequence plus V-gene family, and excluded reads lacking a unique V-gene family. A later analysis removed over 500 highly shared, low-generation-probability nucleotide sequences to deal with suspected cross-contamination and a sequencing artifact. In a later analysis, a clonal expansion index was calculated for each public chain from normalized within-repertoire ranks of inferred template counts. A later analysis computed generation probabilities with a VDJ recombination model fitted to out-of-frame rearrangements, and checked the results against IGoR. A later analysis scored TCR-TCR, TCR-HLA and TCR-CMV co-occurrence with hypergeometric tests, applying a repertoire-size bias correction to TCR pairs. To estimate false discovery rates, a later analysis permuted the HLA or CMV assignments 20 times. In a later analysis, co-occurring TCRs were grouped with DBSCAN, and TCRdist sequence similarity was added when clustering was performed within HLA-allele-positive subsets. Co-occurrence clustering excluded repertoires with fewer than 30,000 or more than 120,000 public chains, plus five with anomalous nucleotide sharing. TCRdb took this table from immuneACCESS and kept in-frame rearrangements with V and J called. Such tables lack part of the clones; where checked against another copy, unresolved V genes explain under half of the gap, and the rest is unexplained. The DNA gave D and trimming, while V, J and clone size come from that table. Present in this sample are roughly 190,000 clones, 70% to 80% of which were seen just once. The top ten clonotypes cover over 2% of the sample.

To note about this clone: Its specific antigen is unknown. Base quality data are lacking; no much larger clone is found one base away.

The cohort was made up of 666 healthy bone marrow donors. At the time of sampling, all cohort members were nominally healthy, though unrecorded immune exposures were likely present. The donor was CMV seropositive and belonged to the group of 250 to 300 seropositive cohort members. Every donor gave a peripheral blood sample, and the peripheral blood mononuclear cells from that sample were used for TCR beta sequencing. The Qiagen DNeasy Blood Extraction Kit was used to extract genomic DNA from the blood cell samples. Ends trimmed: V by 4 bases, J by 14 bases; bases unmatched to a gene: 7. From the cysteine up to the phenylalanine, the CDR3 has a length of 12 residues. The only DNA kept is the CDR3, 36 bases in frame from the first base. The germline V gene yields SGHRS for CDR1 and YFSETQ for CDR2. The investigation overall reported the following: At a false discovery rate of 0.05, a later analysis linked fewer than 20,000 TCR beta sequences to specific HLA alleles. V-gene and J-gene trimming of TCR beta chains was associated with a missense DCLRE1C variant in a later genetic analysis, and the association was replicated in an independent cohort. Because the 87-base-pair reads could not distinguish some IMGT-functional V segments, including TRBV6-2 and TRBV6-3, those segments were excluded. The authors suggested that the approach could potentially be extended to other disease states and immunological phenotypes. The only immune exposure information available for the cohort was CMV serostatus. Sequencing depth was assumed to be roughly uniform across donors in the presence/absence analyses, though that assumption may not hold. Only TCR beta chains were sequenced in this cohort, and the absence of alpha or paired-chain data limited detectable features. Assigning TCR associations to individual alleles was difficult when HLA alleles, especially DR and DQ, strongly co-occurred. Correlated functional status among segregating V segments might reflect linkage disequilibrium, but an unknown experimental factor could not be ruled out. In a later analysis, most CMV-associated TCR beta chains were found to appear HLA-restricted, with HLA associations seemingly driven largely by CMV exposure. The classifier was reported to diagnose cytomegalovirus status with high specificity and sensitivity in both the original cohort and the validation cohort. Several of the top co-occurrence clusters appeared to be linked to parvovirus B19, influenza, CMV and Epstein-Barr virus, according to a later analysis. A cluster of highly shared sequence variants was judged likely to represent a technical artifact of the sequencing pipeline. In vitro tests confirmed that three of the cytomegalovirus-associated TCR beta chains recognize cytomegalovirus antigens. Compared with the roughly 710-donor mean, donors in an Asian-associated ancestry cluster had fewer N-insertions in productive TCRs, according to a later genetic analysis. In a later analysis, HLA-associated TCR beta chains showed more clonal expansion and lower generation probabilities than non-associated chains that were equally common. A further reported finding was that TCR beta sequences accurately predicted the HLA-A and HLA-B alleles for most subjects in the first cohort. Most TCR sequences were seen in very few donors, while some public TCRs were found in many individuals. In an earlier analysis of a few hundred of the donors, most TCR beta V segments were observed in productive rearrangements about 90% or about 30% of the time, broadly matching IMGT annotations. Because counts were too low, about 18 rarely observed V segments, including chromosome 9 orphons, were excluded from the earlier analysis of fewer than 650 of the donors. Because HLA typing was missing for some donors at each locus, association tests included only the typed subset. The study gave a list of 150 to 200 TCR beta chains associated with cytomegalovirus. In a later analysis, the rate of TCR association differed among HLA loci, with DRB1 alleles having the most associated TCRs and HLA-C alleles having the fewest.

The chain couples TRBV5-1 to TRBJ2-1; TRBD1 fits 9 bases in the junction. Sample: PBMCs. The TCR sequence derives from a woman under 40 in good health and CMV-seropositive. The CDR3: CASSETGGDEFF. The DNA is TGCGCCAGCAGCGAGACAGGGGGAGACGAGTTCTTC.